Listed below are T cell receptor beta chains from one sample, sequenced in a study of T cells in Graves' hyperthyroidism and ophthalmopathy. TCRdb recomputed calls from the multiplex PCR reads with MiXCR, one row per CDR3 protein. The data hold a few hundred thousand distinct CDR3 sequences, with 12% to 15% observed a single time. Material for sequencing was blood. These receptors came from a woman aged 40 to 49 with Graves' hyperthyroidism. Each CDR3 is given with its conserved first and last residue. The D gene is left open where the match is weak. Clone size appears in some rows only: once, few, many, or a class for an expanded clone.

abundance: few
j_gene: TRBJ2-7
d_gene: .
v_gene: TRBV3-1
CDR3aa: CASSRDLGLGSYEQYF
CDR3nt: TGTGCCAGCAGCCGGGATCTAGGACTTGGCTCCTACGAGCAGTACTTC

abundance: .
j_gene: TRBJ1-3
d_gene: .
v_gene: TRBV5-6
CDR3aa: CASRREGSRNTIYF
CDR3nt: TGTGCCAGCAGGCGAGAAGGGTCCCGAAACACCATATATTTT

abundance: .
j_gene: TRBJ2-7
d_gene: .
v_gene: TRBV29-1
CDR3aa: CSVVDRGRSDLVSYEQYF
CDR3nt: TGCAGCGTTGTGGACCGGGGGCGGTCAGATTTAGTCTCCTACGAGCAGTACTTC

abundance: many
j_gene: TRBJ2-1
d_gene: TRBD2
v_gene: TRBV6-1
CDR3aa: CASRDPVSGAHNEQFF
CDR3nt: TGTGCCAGCAGGGACCCCGTAAGCGGGGCGCACAATGAGCAGTTCTTC

abundance: many
j_gene: TRBJ2-1
d_gene: TRBD2
v_gene: TRBV20-1
CDR3aa: CSASTGLAVPQRSNEQFF
CDR3nt: TGCAGTGCTAGTACCGGACTAGCGGTACCGCAGAGGAGCAATGAGCAGTTCTTC

abundance: many
j_gene: TRBJ2-7
d_gene: .
v_gene: TRBV7-4
CDR3aa: CASSFSSVASEQYF
CDR3nt: TGTGCCAGCAGCTTTTCCTCAGTAGCTAGCGAGCAGTACTTC

abundance: many
j_gene: TRBJ2-7
d_gene: .
v_gene: TRBV10-3
CDR3aa: CAISDLRTYEQYF
CDR3nt: TGTGCCATCAGTGACCTTCGCACCTACGAGCAGTACTTC

abundance: .
j_gene: TRBJ1-4
d_gene: .
v_gene: TRBV6-2/TRBV6-3
CDR3aa: CASSGGGSLGEKLFF
CDR3nt: TGTGCCAGCAGTGGCGGCGGCAGTTTGGGTGAAAAACTGTTTTTT

abundance: few
j_gene: TRBJ1-2
d_gene: TRBD1
v_gene: TRBV18
CDR3aa: CASSPPGQGFSFYGYTF
CDR3nt: TGTGCCAGCTCACCACCGGGACAGGGGTTTTCTTTTTATGGCTACACCTTC

abundance: many
j_gene: TRBJ1-5
d_gene: TRBD1
v_gene: TRBV28
CDR3aa: CASRFQGARSSQPQHF
CDR3nt: TGTGCCAGCAGGTTCCAGGGGGCGCGGTCAAGTCAGCCCCAGCATTTT

abundance: many
j_gene: TRBJ2-1
d_gene: TRBD2
v_gene: TRBV14
CDR3aa: CASSQLAGEPNEQFF
CDR3nt: TGTGCCAGCAGCCAACTAGCGGGAGAGCCCAATGAGCAGTTCTTC

abundance: .
j_gene: TRBJ1-2
d_gene: .
v_gene: TRBV27
CDR3aa: CASSPQVLLNYGYTF
CDR3nt: TGTGCCAGCAGTCCACAAGTCCTACTTAACTATGGCTACACCTTC

abundance: many
j_gene: TRBJ2-3
d_gene: .
v_gene: TRBV18
CDR3aa: CASSPPTVRDTQYF
CDR3nt: TGTGCCAGCTCACCACCTACAGTAAGAGATACGCAGTATTTT

abundance: few
j_gene: TRBJ2-2
d_gene: .
v_gene: TRBV25-1
CDR3aa: CASSDPGTRGAGELFF
CDR3nt: TGTGCCAGCAGTGACCCCGGGACAAGGGGAGCCGGGGAGCTGTTTTTT

abundance: many
j_gene: TRBJ2-5
d_gene: .
v_gene: TRBV11-2
CDR3aa: CASSLAWQGGETQYF
CDR3nt: TGTGCCAGCAGCTTAGCGTGGCAGGGCGGGGAGACCCAGTACTTC

abundance: many
j_gene: TRBJ2-5
d_gene: TRBD2
v_gene: TRBV7-8
CDR3aa: CASSLGLAGPQETQYF
CDR3nt: TGTGCCAGCAGCTTAGGTCTAGCGGGCCCCCAAGAGACCCAGTACTTC

abundance: many
j_gene: TRBJ1-1
d_gene: TRBD1
v_gene: TRBV7-9
CDR3aa: CASTPPGGLTEAFF
CDR3nt: TGTGCCAGCACCCCGCCAGGGGGGTTGACTGAAGCTTTCTTT

abundance: many
j_gene: TRBJ2-5
d_gene: .
v_gene: TRBV9
CDR3aa: CASSPGGRSETQYF
CDR3nt: TGTGCCAGCAGCCCCGGTGGGAGGAGCGAGACCCAGTACTTC

abundance: .
j_gene: TRBJ2-3
d_gene: .
v_gene: TRBV11-2
CDR3aa: CASSLYRSDTRYF
CDR3nt: TGTGCCAGCAGCTTGTATCGCTCAGATACGCGGTATTTT

abundance: .
j_gene: TRBJ2-5
d_gene: TRBD2
v_gene: TRBV24-1
CDR3aa: CATSERLAGATETQYF
CDR3nt: TGTGCCACCAGTGAAAGACTAGCGGGAGCGACAGAGACCCAGTACTTC

abundance: many
j_gene: TRBJ1-1
d_gene: .
v_gene: TRBV11-2
CDR3aa: CASSSPTLPGELEAFF
CDR3nt: TGTGCCAGCAGCTCACCCACCCTACCGGGGGAGCTCGAAGCTTTCTTT

abundance: many
j_gene: TRBJ2-7
d_gene: TRBD1
v_gene: TRBV28
CDR3aa: CASNIPGQSYEQYF
CDR3nt: TGTGCCAGCAACATCCCGGGACAGTCCTACGAGCAGTACTTC

abundance: many
j_gene: TRBJ2-3
d_gene: .
v_gene: TRBV12-3/TRBV12-4
CDR3aa: CASSFGGIDTQYF
CDR3nt: TGTGCCAGCAGTTTCGGCGGGATAGATACGCAGTATTTT

abundance: .
j_gene: TRBJ2-1
d_gene: TRBD2
v_gene: TRBV29-1
CDR3aa: CSASGNLAGGSYNEQFF
CDR3nt: TGCAGCGCCTCGGGTAATTTAGCGGGAGGCTCCTACAATGAGCAGTTCTTC

abundance: many
j_gene: TRBJ1-5
d_gene: .
v_gene: TRBV7-9
CDR3aa: CASSLAPPGWPQHF
CDR3nt: TGTGCCAGCAGCTTAGCACCACCAGGGTGGCCCCAGCATTTT

abundance: .
j_gene: TRBJ2-7
d_gene: .
v_gene: TRBV15
CDR3aa: CATSRAWSDTPYEQYF
CDR3nt: TGTGCCACCAGCAGAGCGTGGTCAGATACACCCTACGAGCAGTACTTC

abundance: many
j_gene: TRBJ2-1
d_gene: .
v_gene: TRBV7-9
CDR3aa: CASAAGDTYNEQFF
CDR3nt: TGTGCCAGCGCCGCTGGAGACACATACAATGAGCAGTTCTTC

abundance: many
j_gene: TRBJ2-1
d_gene: TRBD2
v_gene: TRBV20-1
CDR3aa: CSAREGLAGEDEQFF
CDR3nt: TGCAGTGCTAGAGAGGGACTAGCGGGAGAAGATGAGCAGTTCTTC

abundance: once
j_gene: TRBJ2-5
d_gene: .
v_gene: TRBV25-1
CDR3aa: CASSALPAETQYF
CDR3nt: TGTGCCAGCAGCGCGCTTCCGGCCGAGACCCAGTACTTC

abundance: many
j_gene: TRBJ1-4
d_gene: .
v_gene: TRBV20-1
CDR3aa: CSANPPTNEKLFF
CDR3nt: TGCAGTGCTAACCCGCCAACTAATGAAAAACTGTTTTTT

abundance: many
j_gene: TRBJ2-7
d_gene: .
v_gene: TRBV5-5
CDR3aa: CASSLDSEYEQYF
CDR3nt: TGTGCCAGCAGCTTGGACAGCGAATACGAGCAGTACTTC

abundance: .
j_gene: TRBJ2-1
d_gene: TRBD2
v_gene: TRBV19
CDR3aa: CASRLRTGTSLYEQFF
CDR3nt: TGTGCCAGTAGGTTGAGGACCGGGACTAGCCTTTATGAGCAGTTCTTC

abundance: .
j_gene: TRBJ2-5
d_gene: .
v_gene: TRBV9
CDR3aa: CASSVEWTPEETQYF
CDR3nt: TGTGCCAGCAGCGTAGAATGGACCCCCGAAGAGACCCAGTACTTC